This note documents a single T cell receptor (beta chain) sequence. Its antigen is not identified. Each CDR3 protein gets one entry after TCRdb re-called the 5' RACE reads with MiXCR. The sample records hundreds of thousands of distinct CDR3 sequences, 12% being singletons. The CDR3 has 12 residues. Trimming shortened V by 2 bases and J by 7 bases, and 9 bases separated the two germline ends. CDR1 is SGDLS and CDR2 is YYNGEE in the germline V gene. The sample belongs to a study of identical twins. Whole-study findings and limits: For out-of-frame alpha sequences shared by twins, low generation probability was in excess.

These data also formed part of another study, on yellow fever vaccine responses in identical twins. As reported in that work: As reported, the vaccine T cell response of twins seemed partly convergent and partly personalized.

The TCR originated in a young woman in good health. Specimen: CD8+ T cells sorted from blood. V is TRBV9 and J is TRBJ1-2; no clear D. As DNA, the CDR3 is TGTGCCAGCAGCGTCCGTTCCTCTGGCTACACCTTC. Translation gives CASSVRSSGYTF. Combining the CDR3 with reference TRBV9 and TRBJ1-2 gives the whole variable domain DSGVTQTPKHLITATGQRVTLRCSPRSGDLSVYWYQQSLDQGLQFLIQYYNGEERAKGNILERFSAQQFPDLHSELNLSSLELGDSALYFCASSVRSSGYTFGSGTRLTVV.